The T cell receptor beta chain under discussion was sequenced for a study of blood T cell repertoires in COVID-19. Study background: Italy, Spain and the United States were the sources of the convalescent and acute COVID-19 samples.

This clone is a singleton in its sample. Original data processing: Scientists estimated how many nucleated cells there were by amplifying reference gene primers. Libraries were prepared by immunoSEQ multiplex PCR; TCRdb keeps only in-frame clonotypes and omits some of them. V, J and clone size are taken as reported in that table, and D and trimming were inferred from the DNA itself. The sample has 200,000 or so clones, almost 85% seen once; the top ten hold about 6.9%. Trimming cost V 3 bases and J 0 bases; bases outside gene matches: 5. The CDR3 extends over 16 amino acids. Germline lookup yields CDR1 LNHDA and CDR2 SQIVND (reference sequence).

The sequenced sample consisted of peripheral blood. The receptor comes from a human donor with acute or convalescent COVID-19. The donor label of this sample is uncertain. This sequence joins TRBV19 and TRBJ1-3, with 7 bases fitting TRBD1. CDR3 protein: CASSITGAFSGNTIYF. The CDR3 nucleotides are TGTGCCAGTAGTATTACAGGGGCCTTCTCTGGAAACACCATATATTTT.